This is a list of T cell receptor beta chains from one sample in a study of T cells in Graves' hyperthyroidism and ophthalmopathy. TCRdb fed the multiplex PCR reads into MiXCR, producing one record per CDR3 protein. This table has a few hundred thousand distinct CDR3 sequences, approximately 13% appearing once. The sequenced sample was blood. These receptors were obtained from a woman between 40 and 50 years old with Graves' ophthalmopathy. The CDR3 runs from the conserved cysteine through the conserved F or W. D genes are given only for firm matches. Some rows mark clone size as missing; the rest say once, few, many or name a class of expanded clone.

j_call clone_size v_call d_call cdr3_length cdr3_aa cdr3_nt
TRBJ1-1 many TRBV11-2 - 12 CASSPHSTEAFF TGTGCCAGCAGCCCACATAGTACGGAAGCTTTCTTT
TRBJ2-7 - TRBV18 - 14 CASSPEQSTYEQYF TGTGCCAGCTCACCAGAACAGTCTACCTACGAGCAGTACTTC
TRBJ1-1 few TRBV15 TRBD1 18 CATSSGRGQPRMNTEAFF TGTGCCACCAGCAGCGGGCGGGGACAGCCAAGGATGAACACTGAAGCTTTCTTT
TRBJ2-7 few TRBV19 TRBD1 17 CASSVVLRTGNSYEQYF TGTGCCAGTAGTGTCGTTTTACGGACAGGGAATTCCTACGAGCAGTACTTC
TRBJ2-7 - TRBV6-2/TRBV6-3 TRBD1 12 CASSSTDREEYF TGTGCCAGCAGTTCGACGGACAGGGAGGAGTACTTC
TRBJ2-1 many TRBV20-1 - 13 CSAREGVYNEQFF TGCAGTGCTAGAGAGGGGGTCTACAATGAGCAGTTCTTC
TRBJ2-1 - TRBV20-1 TRBD2 15 CSAAPDSGVIYEQFF TGCAGTGCCGCACCCGATAGCGGGGTTATCTACGAGCAGTTCTTC
TRBJ1-1 - TRBV30 - 14 CAWIPQDRNTEAFF TGTGCCTGGATCCCCCAGGACAGGAACACTGAAGCTTTCTTT
TRBJ2-5 many TRBV15 - 13 CATSRDIRETQYF TGTGCCACCAGCAGAGATATCAGGGAGACCCAGTACTTC
TRBJ1-6 many TRBV28 TRBD1 14 CASRETGYNSPLHF TGTGCCAGCAGGGAGACAGGGTATAATTCACCCCTCCACTTT
TRBJ1-6 many TRBV2 - 16 CASSEGHSSYNSPLHF TGTGCCAGCAGTGAGGGACACAGCTCCTATAATTCACCCCTCCACTTT
TRBJ1-1 - TRBV4-1 - 15 CASSRNDRKNTEAFF TGCGCCAGCAGCCGCAACGACAGAAAGAACACTGAAGCTTTCTTT
TRBJ2-6 - TRBV19 - 17 CASSIGHERPGANVLTF TGTGCCAGTAGTATAGGGCACGAGAGACCTGGGGCCAACGTCCTGACTTTC
TRBJ1-6 many TRBV20-1 TRBD1 16 CSARDAGQGKGSPLHF TGCAGTGCTAGAGATGCGGGACAGGGAAAGGGTTCACCCCTCCACTTT
TRBJ1-1 many TRBV25-1 - 14 CASLRTGMNTEAFF TGTGCCAGCCTCCGGACGGGCATGAACACTGAAGCTTTCTTT
TRBJ2-5 many TRBV4-1 - 14 CASSLGTDRGAQYF TGCGCCAGCAGCCTAGGGACTGACAGAGGGGCCCAGTACTTC
TRBJ2-5 many TRBV6-1 - 15 CASSPLNRAGETQYF TGTGCCAGCAGTCCCTTGAACAGGGCAGGAGAGACCCAGTACTTC
TRBJ2-2 - TRBV6-5 - 14 CASSSDSGTGELFF TGTGCCAGCAGTTCCGATAGTGGAACCGGGGAGCTGTTTTTT
TRBJ1-5 many TRBV12-3/TRBV12-4 - 13 CASRDQNNQPQHF TGTGCCAGCAGGGACCAGAACAATCAGCCCCAGCATTTT
TRBJ2-2 - TRBV4-1 - 13 CASSQLGGGELFF TGCGCCAGCAGCCAATTGGGAGGCGGGGAGCTGTTTTTT
TRBJ2-1 few TRBV7-9 - 14 CASSPIPGPGEQFF TGTGCCAGCAGCCCAATTCCAGGACCGGGGGAGCAGTTCTTC
TRBJ2-7 many TRBV29-1 - 14 CSVGRGEGTYEQYF TGCAGCGTTGGCAGGGGCGAGGGGACCTACGAGCAGTACTTC